These 29 T cell receptor beta chains came from one sample sequenced in a study of early T cells in non-severe SARS-CoV-2 infection. TCRdb re-analysed the 5' RACE reads in MiXCR, keeping a single row per CDR3 protein. Of almost 65,000 distinct CDR3 sequences in the sample, less than 5.5% are singletons; the top ten hold 4.9%. The sequenced sample was whole blood. The receptors were sampled from an adult who was a healthcare worker with PCR-confirmed SARS-CoV-2 infection or an uninfected control (not recorded which).

This clonotype was counted at least ten times. CDR3 residues: CASSPTERDRANTGELFF. In nucleotides, the CDR3 is TGTGCCAGCAGCCCCACCGAGAGGGACAGGGCGAACACCGGGGAGCTGTTTTTT. The rearrangement links TRBV11-2 to TRBJ2-2, with 9 bases aligning to TRBD1. This CDR3 comprises 18 residues. Germline lookup yields CDR1 SGHAT and CDR2 FQNNGV. J lost 0 bases, V lost 5 bases, and 10 bases had no gene match.

This clonotype was picked up many times. J is TRBJ1-3 and V is TRBV29-1; possible D gene TRBD1, 5 bases. The CDR3 is 15 amino acids. The germline V and J ends were trimmed by 1 base and 1 base, with 11 bases remaining between them. Germline lookup yields CDR1 SQVTM and CDR2 ANQGSEA. The CDR3 is CSVEGEDSSGNTIYF. The CDR3 coding sequence is TGCAGCGTTGAAGGTGAAGACAGTTCTGGAAACACCATATATTTT. The full variable domain, in which reference TRBV29-1 and TRBJ1-3 provide the parts outside the CDR3, is SAVISQKPSRDICQRGTSLTIQCQVDSQVTMMFWYRQQPGQSLTLIATANQGSEATYESGFVIDKFPISRPNLTFSTLTVSNMSPEDSSIYLCSVEGEDSSGNTIYFGEGSWLTVV.

This clonotype was counted at least ten times. The chain links TRBV6-2 or TRBV6-3 to TRBJ2-1; 12 nucleotides agree with TRBD2. Germline CDR1 and CDR2: MNHEY and SVGEGT. This CDR3 contains 15 residues. With V trimmed by 2 bases and J by 8 bases, 4 bases remained unmatched. CDR3 nucleotide sequence: TGTGCCAGCAGTTACGGACTAGCGGGATTCGATGAGCAGTTCTTC. It codes for CASSYGLAGFDEQFF.

J is TRBJ2-3 and V is TRBV24-1; D may be TRBD2 (6 bases). The germline CDR1 and CDR2 sequences are KGHDR and SFDVKD. The V end lost 3 bases, the J end lost 5 bases, and 17 bases lay between the germline ends. This CDR3 comprises 16 residues. The CDR3, as DNA: TGTGCCACCAGTGATCCCTCGGACGGGGAGGAAGATACGCAGTATTTT. Protein: CATSDPSDGEEDTQYF.

This clonotype was seen at least ten times. CDR3 residues: CASSLEASGSYEQYF. CDR3 coding DNA: TGTGCCAGCAGCTTAGAAGCCAGCGGGAGCTACGAGCAGTACTTC. The chain links TRBV7-2 to TRBJ2-7; 8 nucleotides align to TRBD2. J gave up 3 bases and V 1 base, and 5 bases lay outside the gene matches. CDR1 and CDR2 (germline): SGHTA, FQGNSA. The CDR3 totals 15 residues.

This clonotype showed up many times. The chain employs TRBV5-1 and TRBJ1-3; possible D gene TRBD1, 6 bases. The length of the CDR3 is 16 residues. Germline-derived CDR1 and CDR2 are SGHRS and YFSETQ. The ends were cut back, 0 bases at V and 0 bases at J, with 10 bases in the middle. CDR3 coding DNA: TGCGCCAGCAGCTTGGCCACAGGGTCCTCTGGAAACACCATATATTTT. Its protein product is CASSLATGSSGNTIYF.

The rearrangement links TRBV20-1 to TRBJ2-1; TRBD2 aligns across 9 bases. This CDR3 has 15 residues. V was pared by 4 bases and J by 10 bases, with 14 bases of the junction left unmatched. The germline gives CDR1 DFQATT, CDR2 SNEGSKA (reference sequence). The CDR3 loop reads CSATSRLAGIGEQFF. The CDR3 bases are TGCAGTGCTACATCCCGGCTAGCGGGGATCGGGGAGCAGTTCTTC.

This sequence joins TRBV6-4 and TRBJ2-3; 12 nucleotides match TRBD2. CDR3 length equals 16 residues. The V gene's germline CDR1 is MRHNA and CDR2 SNTAGT. V lost 3 bases to trimming and J lost 3 bases; unmatched junction nucleotides: 4. The CDR3 DNA reads TGTGCCAGCAGTGAGTATGGACTAGCGGGAACAGATACGCAGTATTTT. Amino acids: CASSEYGLAGTDTQYF.

The V and J genes are TRBV10-1 and TRBJ2-3; no firm D call. V dropped 4 bases and J dropped 5 bases, with 10 bases sitting between them. CDR3 size: 13 residues. Per the germline V gene, CDR1 is WNHNN and CDR2 is SYGVQD (reference sequence). The CDR3 loop is CASSGKGRDTQYF. CDR3 nucleotides: TGCGCCAGCAGTGGTAAAGGGCGAGATACGCAGTATTTT.

This clonotype showed up many times. The gene calls are TRBV15 and TRBJ1-2, with unresolved D. Germline CDR1 LNHNV, CDR2 YYDKDF (reference sequence). V was pared by 3 bases and J by 3 bases, with 14 bases between. The CDR3 has 15 residues. CDR3 loop: CATSSPRSGDYGYTF. The CDR3 DNA is TGTGCCACCAGCAGTCCCCGTAGCGGGGACTATGGCTACACCTTC.

This clonotype occurred many times. V usage is TRBV5-3 and J usage is TRBJ1-1; D call uncertain. TRBV5-3 is labeled an ORF, and its function is uncertain. This CDR3 contains 18 residues. Trimming took off 1 base at V and 0 bases at J, with 19 bases between the two ends. The CDR3 is CARSLISGPGEMNTEAFF. In DNA, the CDR3 is TGTGCCAGAAGCTTGATTTCCGGGCCGGGAGAGATGAACACTGAAGCTTTCTTT.

This clonotype was counted between two and nine times. The V and J genes are TRBV18 and TRBJ1-2, with 8 positions matching TRBD1. The V gene's germline CDR1 is KGHSH and CDR2 LQKENI. With 3 bases clipped from V and 7 bases from J, the junction kept 4 bases outside the gene matches. The CDR3 loop spans 13 amino acids. The CDR3 DNA is TGTGCCAGCTCACCCCAGACAGGGGTTGGCTACACCTTC. Its translation is CASSPQTGVGYTF.

This clonotype was counted at least ten times. The J gene is TRBJ2-2, the V gene TRBV6-1, with D uncertain. Trimming took 3 bases from V and 5 from J, leaving 7 bases between them. From germline, CDR1 is MNHNS and CDR2 SASEGT. The CDR3 runs 13 residues. The CDR3: CASSDPNTGELFF. CDR3 nucleotides: TGTGCCAGCAGTGACCCTAATACCGGGGAGCTGTTTTTT.

This clonotype was picked up many times. The CDR3 DNA sequence: TGTGCCAGCAGCTTAGCTACTGGGGGACCCAAAAACATTCAGTACTTC. The encoded protein is CASSLATGGPKNIQYF. V gene TRBV7-9 combines with J gene TRBJ2-4, with D perhaps being TRBD1 or TRBD2 (5 bases each). CDR1 is SEHNR and CDR2 is FQNEAQ in the germline V gene (reference sequence). Trimming removed 0 bases at V and 2 bases at J, with 11 bases between. CDR3 length: 16 amino acids.

This clonotype was picked up many times. The chain combines TRBV29-1 with TRBJ1-2, with 7 bases matching TRBD1. V shed 4 bases and J 4 bases; nucleotides not matched to a gene: 6. This CDR3 spans 13 amino acids. The germline V gene encodes CDR1 SQVTM and CDR2 ANQGSEA. CDR3: CSVGLGGSYGYTF. The CDR3, as DNA: TGCAGCGTTGGTTTAGGGGGCAGCTATGGCTACACCTTC.

This clonotype was seen many times. The chain combines TRBV4-3 with TRBJ2-7, with 7 bases that match TRBD2. Germline V CDR1 and CDR2: LGHNA, YSLEER. This CDR3 has 16 amino acids. With 1 base clipped from V and 0 bases from J, the junction kept 6 bases outside the gene matches. This CDR3 reads CASSQGLRTSSYEQYF. The DNA of the CDR3 is TGCGCCAGCAGCCAAGGCCTGCGGACTAGCTCCTACGAGCAGTACTTC.

This clonotype has just a few counts. This chain links TRBV9 with TRBJ2-7; 7 nucleotides align to TRBD2. Germline V gene lookup returns CDR1 SGDLS and CDR2 YYNGEE. The CDR3 extends over 14 amino acids. Trimming took 3 bases from V and 2 from J; bases not matched to a gene: 5. The DNA for the CDR3 is TGTGCCAGCAGCGCTAGCGGACGAACCTACGAGCAGTACTTC. Translated: CASSASGRTYEQYF.

This chain uses TRBV5-8 with TRBJ1-1; D gene uncertain. V dropped 0 bases and J dropped 6 bases, with 9 bases sitting between them. This CDR3 spans 13 amino acids. The germline gives CDR1 SGHTS, CDR2 YDEGEE. CDR3 in amino acids: CASSLDRRSEAFF. The CDR3 coding sequence is TGTGCCAGCAGCTTGGATCGCAGATCTGAAGCTTTCTTT.

The sample holds many counts of this clonotype. This chain links TRBV10-1 with TRBJ2-3; weak D call: TRBD2 (6 bases). From germline, CDR1 is WNHNN and CDR2 SYGVQD (reference sequence). The CDR3 runs to 16 residues. V was pared by 4 bases and J by 1 base, with 15 bases between. The CDR3 nucleotides are TGCGCCAGCAGTGGTGGAGGGAAGTCCGGCACAGATACGCAGTATTTT. Translating gives CASSGGGKSGTDTQYF.

The chain is built from TRBV4-2 and TRBJ2-2, with TRBD2 matching over 7 bases. With V trimmed by 4 bases and J by 3 bases, 5 bases remained unmatched. This CDR3 region has 15 residues. Germline loops: CDR1 LGHNA, CDR2 YNFKEQ. The DNA of the CDR3 is TGTGCCAGCAGCCGAGGGGCGGGGGACACCGGGGAGCTGTTTTTT. It yields the protein CASSRGAGDTGELFF.

This clonotype was counted a few times. V usage is TRBV20-1 and J usage is TRBJ2-1; 10 positions match TRBD2. Germline-derived CDR1 and CDR2 are DFQATT and SNEGSKA (reference sequence). V shed 8 bases, J shed 5 bases, and the junction held 6 bases outside the gene matches. CDR3 length: 13 amino acids. The DNA for the CDR3 is TGCAGTCTAGCGGGAGCACTCGACAATGAGCAGTTCTTC. This codes for CSLAGALDNEQFF.

At least ten counts were recorded for this clonotype. Written as DNA, the CDR3 is TGCAGCGTTGGGCTCGGGGGCAATCAGCCCCAGCATTTT. This sequence encodes CSVGLGGNQPQHF. V gene TRBV29-1 combines with J gene TRBJ1-5; no clear D gene. V lost 4 bases, J lost 2 bases, and 9 bases lay in between. Germline lookup yields CDR1 SQVTM and CDR2 ANQGSEA. The CDR3 has 13 residues.

This clonotype was observed many times. The chain is built from TRBV7-2 and TRBJ2-3, with D hard to call. V lost 4 bases to trimming and J lost 6 bases, with 8 bases between them. The V gene's germline CDR1 is SGHTA and CDR2 FQGNSA. The CDR3 has 12 amino acids. As DNA, the CDR3 is TGTGCCAGCAGCTCATTCCCGGATACGCAGTATTTT. Amino acids: CASSSFPDTQYF.

This clonotype has a count of ten or more. V is TRBV27 and J is TRBJ1-6; D call uncertain. This CDR3 has 12 amino acids. The ends were cut back, 7 bases at V and 9 bases at J, with 10 bases in the middle. Germline V gene lookup returns CDR1 MNHEY and CDR2 SMNVEV (reference sequence). CDR3: CASKKGGSPLHF. The DNA for the CDR3 is TGTGCCAGCAAAAAGGGAGGTTCACCCCTCCACTTT.

This chain links TRBV10-2 with TRBJ1-2; 8 bases align to TRBD1. This CDR3 contains 13 residues. Germline V lookup: CDR1 WSHSY, CDR2 SAAADI. J was trimmed by 6 bases and V by 6 bases; bases with no gene match: 6. The CDR3 spells CASSGDRGNGYTF. In DNA, the CDR3 is TGCGCCAGCAGCGGAGACAGGGGAAATGGCTACACCTTC.

This clonotype was detected many times. This chain uses TRBV5-1 with TRBJ1-4; D uncertain. Germline V gives CDR1 SGHRS, CDR2 YFSETQ. Trimming left V 7 bases short and J 3 bases short, with 16 bases between. This CDR3 is built from 15 residues. DNA for the CDR3: TGCGCCAGCGGAGCATCAGTGGACCCTAATGAAAAACTGTTTTTT. Its protein is CASGASVDPNEKLFF.

The CDR3 sequence is CASSQVALTSYNEQFF. Written as DNA, the CDR3 is TGCGCCAGCAGCCAAGTAGCATTAACCTCATACAATGAGCAGTTCTTC. The chain employs TRBV4-1 and TRBJ2-1, with no clear D. The V gene lost 1 base and the J gene lost 4 bases, with 14 bases spanning the gap. Germline V lookup: CDR1 MGHRA, CDR2 YSYEKL. The CDR3 length is 16 residues.

At least ten counts were recorded for this clonotype. The chain uses TRBV14 and TRBJ1-1; D possibly corresponds to TRBD1 (6 bases). The CDR3 totals 15 residues. Trimming took 0 bases from V and 4 from J, leaving 12 bases between them. Germline assignment: CDR1 SGHDN and CDR2 FVKESK. The CDR3 reads CASSQEMATGTEAFF. As DNA, the CDR3 is TGTGCCAGCAGCCAAGAGATGGCGACAGGCACTGAAGCTTTCTTT.

In this sample, this clonotype turned up many times. The chain links TRBV12-3 or TRBV12-4 to TRBJ2-7; tentatively, D is TRBD1 or TRBD2 (5 bases each). The CDR3 is made up of 15 amino acids. The V end lost 6 bases, the J end lost 0 bases, and 15 bases lay between the germline ends. The CDR3 sequence: CASSDRTDSSYEQYF. The CDR3 bases are TGTGCCAGCAGCGACCGGACTGACAGCTCCTACGAGCAGTACTTC.